A selection of T cell receptor beta chains follows, all from one sample in a study of blood T cell repertoires in COVID-19. TCRdb keeps only in-frame clones here, not all; method: immunoSEQ multiplex PCR. The sample shows more than 110,000 clones, around 82% of them seen only once. The sample comprised PBMCs or T cells enriched from blood (not recorded which). All receptors derive from a woman aged 45-60 years who had recovered from COVID-19. Both conserved end residues are part of each CDR3. D genes are given only for firm matches. Expanded clones are given a class, and other clones once, few, many or no size at all.

j_call | clone_size | d_call | v_call | cdr3_aa | cdr3_nt
TRBJ1-2 | NA | TRBD1 | TRBV3-1/TRBV3-2 | CASSQDDRGPSYGYTF | TGTGCCAGCAGCCAAGATGACAGGGGGCCTTCCTATGGCTACACCTTC
TRBJ2-3 | NA | NA | TRBV7-2 | CASSSPLTSTDTQYF | TGTGCCAGCAGCTCGCCCCTCACTAGCACAGATACGCAGTATTTT
TRBJ2-1 | NA | NA | TRBV20-1 | CSASQNNEQFF | TGCAGTGCTAGCCAGAACAATGAGCAGTTCTTC
TRBJ1-5 | NA | NA | TRBV21-1 | CASSGSHRERCQPQHF | TGTGCCAGCAGCGGATCTCACAGGGAAAGGTGTCAGCCCCAGCATTTT
TRBJ2-3 | NA | TRBD1 | TRBV15 | CATSRGGQGSDTQYF | TGTGCCACCAGCAGAGGGGGACAGGGTTCAGATACGCAGTATTTT
TRBJ1-3 | NA | TRBD1 | TRBV5-1 | CASSSYLQGADTIYF | TGCGCCAGCAGCTCTTATCTTCAGGGGGCTGACACCATATATTTT
TRBJ1-2 | few | TRBD1 | TRBV6-1 | CASSEGTGAEGYGYTF | TGTGCCAGCAGTGAAGGGACAGGAGCTGAAGGATATGGCTACACCTTC
TRBJ2-1 | NA | TRBD1 | TRBV5-6 | CASSSTGGYNEQFF | TGTGCCAGCAGCTCGACAGGGGGCTACAATGAGCAGTTCTTC
TRBJ2-1 | NA | NA | TRBV3-1/TRBV3-2 | CASSQDSSVYNEQFF | TGTGCCAGCAGCCAAGATAGCAGCGTTTACAATGAGCAGTTCTTC
TRBJ1-2 | NA | TRBD1 | TRBV3-1/TRBV3-2 | CASTTGGGGYTF | TGTGCCAGCACCACAGGGGGAGGTGGCTACACCTTC
TRBJ2-2 | NA | TRBD1 | TRBV11-2 | CASFLGQRNTGELFF | TGTGCCAGTTTCCTGGGACAGCGGAACACCGGGGAGCTGTTTTTT
TRBJ1-1 | NA | TRBD1 | TRBV5-4 | CASSVDRGGTEAFF | TGTGCCAGCAGCGTGGACAGGGGGGGCACTGAAGCTTTCTTT
TRBJ1-2 | NA | NA | TRBV28 | CASSFPFGGALGYTF | TGTGCCAGCAGTTTCCCCTTCGGGGGGGCGCTGGGCTACACCTTC
TRBJ1-1 | NA | NA | TRBV5-1 | CASSFVGADTEAFF | TGCGCCAGCAGCTTCGTAGGGGCGGACACTGAAGCTTTCTTT
TRBJ2-2 | NA | TRBD1 | TRBV3-1/TRBV3-2 | CASSYRTGFTGELFF | TGTGCCAGCAGCTACCGGACAGGGTTCACCGGGGAGCTGTTTTTT
TRBJ1-2 | few | NA | TRBV28 | CASSPLETTINYGYTF | TGTGCCAGCAGTCCCCTTGAGACAACCATCAACTATGGCTACACCTTC
TRBJ1-5 | NA | TRBD1 | TRBV5-1 | CASSAGQGADQPQHF | TGCGCCAGCAGCGCCGGACAGGGGGCTGATCAGCCCCAGCATTTT
TRBJ2-5 | NA | NA | TRBV6-1 | CASSEFSGETQYF | TGTGCCAGCAGTGAATTTAGCGGAGAGACCCAGTACTTC
TRBJ1-3 | NA | NA | TRBV28 | CASSLNPVSGNTIYF | TGTGCCAGCAGTTTAAACCCGGTCTCTGGAAACACCATATATTTT
TRBJ2-2 | NA | TRBD2 | TRBV11-2 | CASTPIQKREYTGELFF | TGTGCCAGCACCCCCATCCAAAAGCGGGAGTACACCGGGGAGCTGTTTTTT
TRBJ2-6 | medium-sized | NA | TRBV27 | CASSTGRLSGANVLTF | TGTGCCAGCAGTACCGGTCGGTTATCTGGGGCCAACGTCCTGACTTTC
TRBJ1-5 | NA | NA | TRBV28 | CASRGRGVNQPQHF | TGTGCCAGCAGAGGGAGGGGGGTAAATCAGCCCCAGCATTTT
TRBJ2-5 | NA | NA | TRBV2 | CASSAGMGTETQYF | TGTGCCAGCAGTGCCGGGATGGGCACAGAGACCCAGTACTTC
TRBJ2-5 | NA | NA | TRBV9 | CASSAPEGAQYF | TGTGCCAGCAGCGCCCCCGAGGGAGCCCAGTACTTC
TRBJ1-2 | NA | NA | TRBV10-3 | CAIGGDADYGYTF | TGTGCCATCGGAGGGGATGCGGACTATGGCTACACCTTC
TRBJ2-2 | NA | TRBD1 | TRBV5-6 | CASSVSNTGQANTGELFF | TGTGCCAGCAGCGTATCAAACACGGGACAGGCGAACACCGGGGAGCTGTTTTTT
TRBJ2-4 | few | TRBD1 | TRBV28 | CASSERQGPKNIQYF | TGTGCCAGCAGCGAGAGACAGGGGCCGAAAAACATTCAGTACTTC
TRBJ1-1 | NA | TRBD1 | TRBV19 | CASSTILQGANTEAFF | TGTGCCAGTAGTACAATCCTACAGGGGGCGAACACTGAAGCTTTCTTT
TRBJ2-5 | NA | NA | TRBV7-2 | CASSLTSGGKYF | TGTGCCAGCAGCTTAACATCAGGAGGGAAGTACTTC
TRBJ1-3 | few | NA | TRBV2 | CAFARSGSGNTIYF | TGTGCCTTCGCTAGGAGTGGCTCTGGAAACACCATATATTTT
TRBJ2-5 | NA | NA | TRBV27 | CASSFREETQYF | TGTGCCAGCAGTTTCCGGGAAGAGACCCAGTACTTC
TRBJ1-6 | NA | NA | TRBV2 | CASSKAGFQNSPLHF | TGTGCCAGCAGTAAGGCAGGGTTTCAGAATTCACCCCTCCACTTT
TRBJ2-1 | NA | NA | TRBV7-8 | CASSLDRASEQFF | TGTGCCAGCAGCTTAGACAGGGCGAGTGAGCAGTTCTTC
TRBJ1-2 | once | NA | TRBV29-1 | CSVSGLGANYGYTF | TGCAGCGTTTCCGGATTGGGGGCCAACTATGGCTACACCTTC
TRBJ1-1 | NA | NA | TRBV27 | CASSFRGGYTEAFF | TGTGCCAGCAGTTTCAGAGGAGGGTACACTGAAGCTTTCTTT
TRBJ2-3 | NA | TRBD1 | TRBV7-9 | CASFSDAQGAIDTQYF | TGTGCCAGCTTTTCCGATGCACAGGGGGCAATAGATACGCAGTATTTT
TRBJ2-5 | NA | NA | TRBV5-6 | CASSLPSWETQYF | TGTGCCAGCAGCTTGCCTAGTTGGGAGACCCAGTACTTC
TRBJ2-5 | NA | NA | TRBV7-8 | CASSLLAGPQETQYF | TGTGCCAGCAGCTTACTGGCGGGGCCCCAAGAGACCCAGTACTTC
TRBJ1-6 | NA | NA | TRBV9 | CASSVGAGHGSPLHF | TGTGCCAGCAGCGTAGGAGCGGGGCACGGTTCACCCCTCCACTTT
TRBJ1-3 | NA | NA | TRBV28 | CASGTLSGNTIYF | TGTGCCAGCGGGACACTCTCTGGAAACACCATATATTTT
TRBJ2-3 | NA | NA | TRBV12-3/TRBV12-4 | CASSEPDTQYF | TGTGCCAGCAGTGAGCCAGATACGCAGTATTTT
TRBJ1-5 | few | NA | TRBV12-3/TRBV12-4 | CASQGIGNQPQHF | TGTGCCAGCCAGGGTATTGGCAATCAGCCCCAGCATTTT
TRBJ2-1 | NA | TRBD1 | TRBV7-2 | CASSLIGQGSLEQFF | TGTGCCAGCAGCTTAATCGGACAGGGGTCCCTTGAGCAGTTCTTC
TRBJ2-5 | NA | NA | TRBV10-3 | CAIRDGEVKTQYF | TGTGCCATCAGGGACGGGGAGGTAAAGACCCAGTACTTC
TRBJ1-1 | NA | NA | TRBV11-2 | CASSLTEDTEAFF | TGTGCCAGCAGCTTAACGGAGGACACTGAAGCTTTCTTT
TRBJ1-2 | NA | NA | TRBV7-8 | CASSPGWGDYGYTF | TGTGCCAGCAGCCCTGGGTGGGGGGACTATGGCTACACCTTC
TRBJ1-1 | few | NA | TRBV7-3 | CASSFRRDTEAFF | TGTGCCAGCAGCTTTCGCAGGGACACTGAAGCTTTCTTT
TRBJ2-2 | few | NA | TRBV27 | CASTKIGGTGELFF | TGTGCCAGCACTAAGATAGGGGGCACCGGGGAGCTGTTTTTT
TRBJ1-4 | NA | TRBD1 | TRBV28 | CASRRQGADEKLFF | TGTGCCAGCAGAAGACAGGGTGCTGATGAAAAACTGTTTTTT
TRBJ1-5 | NA | TRBD1 | TRBV28 | CASLSDRGVNQPQHF | TGTGCCAGCTTATCTGACAGGGGAGTCAATCAGCCCCAGCATTTT
TRBJ2-5 | NA | TRBD1 | TRBV19 | CASSMTGGQETQYF | TGTGCCAGTAGTATGACAGGGGGTCAAGAGACCCAGTACTTC
TRBJ2-2 | NA | TRBD1 | TRBV13 | CASSLGPGQGLPGELFF | TGTGCCAGCAGCTTAGGCCCGGGACAGGGTTTACCCGGGGAGCTGTTTTTT
TRBJ1-2 | NA | NA | TRBV12-5 | CASGLVGTNYGYTF | TGTGCTAGTGGTTTGGTAGGGACAAACTATGGCTACACCTTC
TRBJ1-5 | few | NA | TRBV11-1 | CASSPFGGQPQHF | TGTGCCAGCAGCCCTTTCGGGGGTCAGCCCCAGCATTTT
TRBJ1-2 | NA | NA | TRBV20-1 | CSRGNYGYTF | TGCAGTCGAGGGAACTATGGCTACACCTTC